Detailed here is one TCR beta chain. Its antigen remains unidentified. Germline V lookup: CDR1 SEHNR, CDR2 FQNEAQ (reference sequence). The length of the CDR3 is 14 residues. Trimming cost V 5 bases and J 8 bases, with 16 bases left between them. The data were taken from a study of a mutant IDH1 vaccine in newly diagnosed glioma. TCRdb's copy holds only in-frame clones and misses some; the assay was immunoSEQ multiplex PCR. The sample lists 110,000 or so clones, almost 90% occurring once. Specified time point: week 11, during vaccination. Doses of 300 ug of mutant IDH1 20-mer peptide were given with topical imiquimod.

The specimen was PBMCs, collected from a glioma patient whose treatment included an IDH1 peptide vaccine. The chain uses TRBV7-9 and TRBJ2-1; TRBD1 might be the D (7 bases). The receptor's source is a woman between 45 and 65 years old with glioma. CDR3 protein: CASSITTRGDEQFF. CDR3 DNA: TGTGCCAGCAGCATTACTACCAGGGGGGATGAGCAGTTCTTC. Full variable domain (rest looked up from reference TRBV7-9 and TRBJ2-1): DTGVSQNPRHKITKRGQNVTFRCDPISEHNRLYWYRQTLGQGPEFLTYFQNEAQLEKSRLLSDRFSAERPKGSFSTLEIQRTEQGDSAMYLCASSITTRGDEQFFGPGTRLTVL.